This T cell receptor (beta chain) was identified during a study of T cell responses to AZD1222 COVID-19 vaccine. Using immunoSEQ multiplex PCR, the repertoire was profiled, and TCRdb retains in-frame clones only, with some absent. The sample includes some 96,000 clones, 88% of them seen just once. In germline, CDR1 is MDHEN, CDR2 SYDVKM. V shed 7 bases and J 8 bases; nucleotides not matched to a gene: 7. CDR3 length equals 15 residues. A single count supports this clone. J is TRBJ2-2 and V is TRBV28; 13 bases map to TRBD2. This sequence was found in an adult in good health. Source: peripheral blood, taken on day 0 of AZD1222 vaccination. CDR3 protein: CASIPGLAGFGELFF. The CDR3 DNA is TGTGCCAGCATCCCGGGACTAGCGGGATTTGGGGAGCTGTTTTTT.